This passage covers 23 T cell receptor beta chains from one sample sequenced in a study of cytomegalovirus exposure and HLA in healthy donors. The PCR used 60 Vbeta and 13 Jbeta primers. The protocol was immunoSEQ multiplex PCR, while the TCRdb copy is restricted to in-frame clones and leaves out a portion. The sample consists of more than 95,000 clones, around 67% of them appearing once. The sequencing sample was made of PBMCs. The receptor source for this set is a man aged 55 to 70 in good health and CMV-seropositive.

This chain uses TRBV7-9 with TRBJ2-5, with 8 bases matching TRBD1. Trimming cost V 1 base and J 9 bases; bases outside gene matches: 1. The length of the CDR3 is 12 residues. In germline, CDR1 is SEHNR, CDR2 FQNEAQ (reference sequence). The CDR3 DNA reads as TGTGCCAGCAGCTTAGACAGGGGGGCCCAGTACTTC. Translation: CASSLDRGAQYF.

This sequence joins TRBV2 and TRBJ2-7; TRBD1 matches at 8 bases. The J segment lost 2 bases and the V segment lost 7 bases, leaving 7 bases of the junction unmatched. In germline, CDR1 is SNHLY, CDR2 FYNNEI. The CDR3 is 14 residues long. The CDR3 region has the DNA TGTGCCAGCATCATAGACAGGGGCCCCTACGAGCAGTACTTC. This codes for CASIIDRGPYEQYF.

The table lists this clone with a few counts. The germline gene is not matched at one end of the junction; a read error may be the cause. The chain employs TRBV5-1 and TRBJ1-4; D possibly corresponds to TRBD1 (6 bases). Germline V lookup: CDR1 SGHRS, CDR2 YFSETQ. The CDR3 is 15 residues long. As DNA, the CDR3 is TGCGCCAGCAGCTTGACCGGGACAACTACTGAAAAACTGTTTTTT. The encoded protein is CASSLTGTTTEKLFF. The full variable domain, completed using reference TRBV5-1 and TRBJ1-4, is KAGVTQTPRYLIKTRGQQVTLSCSPISGHRSVSWYQQTPGQGLQFLFEYFSETQRNKGNFPGRFSGRQFSNSRSEMNVSTLELGDSALYLCASSLTGTTTEKLFFGSGTQLSVL.

This clone was recorded a few times. This chain connects TRBV21-1 to TRBJ2-5; the D call in the table, TRBD2, was not verified against the DNA. TRBV21-1 is annotated as a pseudogene. The CDR3 covers 15 residues. The CDR3 DNA reads TGTGCCAGCAGCAAAGCTACGGAGACCCCTGGGACCCAGTACTTC. This codes for CASSKATETPGTQYF.

The chain links TRBV5-4 to TRBJ2-7, with D possibly TRBD1 on 5 matching bases. Deletions cut 3 bases from V and 3 bases from J, with 7 bases between. This CDR3 region has 12 residues. Germline V CDR1 and CDR2: SGHNT, YYREEE (reference sequence). The CDR3, as DNA: TGTGCCAGCAGCTCCGACAGCTACGAGCAGTACTTC. Translated, it gives CASSSDSYEQYF.

V and J are TRBV5-1 and TRBJ1-5, with D possibly being TRBD1 (5 bases). The CDR3 covers 15 residues. CDR1 and CDR2 from the germline V gene are SGHRS and YFSETQ. V lost 1 base to trimming and J lost 1 base, with 9 bases between them. CDR3 nucleotide sequence: TGCGCCAGCAGCTTGACGGGGGTAAGCAATCAGCCCCAGCATTTT. Protein: CASSLTGVSNQPQHF.

The chain recombines TRBV28 with TRBJ2-7; tentative D call: TRBD2 (6 bases). The CDR3 consists of 17 residues. The germline gives CDR1 MDHEN, CDR2 SYDVKM. Trimming shortened V by 6 bases and J by 0 bases, and 21 bases separated the two germline ends. The CDR3 sequence is CASRPDSGVGISYEQYF. The CDR3 nucleotides read TGTGCCAGCAGACCCGACTCGGGGGTCGGGATCTCCTACGAGCAGTACTTC.

The genes are TRBV18 and TRBJ2-5, with 10 bases aligning to TRBD2. Germline values: CDR1 KGHSH, CDR2 LQKENI. J was trimmed by 0 bases and V by 10 bases; bases with no gene match: 5. The CDR3 runs to 14 residues. The CDR3 coding sequence is TGTGCCACCCGTAGCGGGGGGAACCAAGAGACCCAGTACTTC. Protein sequence: CATRSGGNQETQYF.

The gene calls are TRBV6-5 and TRBJ2-1; TRBD1 matches at 10 bases. The CDR3 extends over 16 amino acids. With 1 base clipped from V and 5 bases from J, the junction kept 5 bases outside the gene matches. In germline, CDR1 is MNHEY, CDR2 SVGAGI. The CDR3 bases are TGTGCCAGCAGTTACTGGACAGGGGGTCTTCACAATGAGCAGTTCTTC. Protein: CASSYWTGGLHNEQFF.

This chain joins TRBV30 and TRBJ1-1, with D perhaps matching TRBD1 (6 bases). CDR1 GTSNPN and CDR2 SVGIG come from the germline V gene (reference sequence). The CDR3 spans 13 residues. Deletions cut 8 bases from V and 8 bases from J, with 21 bases between. CDR3 in DNA: TGTGCCCGTTCAGAGGGTGACAGGCTAGAAGCTTTCTTT. Encoded protein: CARSEGDRLEAFF.

For the CDR3, the DNA is TGTGCCAGCTCTCCTGTCAACAGCCAGACCTACAATGAGCAGTTCTTC. Its protein product is CASSPVNSQTYNEQFF. The chain recombines TRBV18 with TRBJ2-1; D uncertain. Germline V gene data show CDR1 as KGHSH and CDR2 as LQKENI. V shed 6 bases and J shed 2 bases, with 17 bases lying between them. This CDR3 comprises 16 residues.

The V gene is TRBV6-5, the J gene TRBJ2-7; a weak D match, TRBD1 (6 bases). Trimming cost V 2 bases and J 0 bases, with 14 bases left between them. This CDR3 is 16 amino acids long. Germline CDR1 is MNHEY and CDR2 is SVGAGI. CDR3 amino acids: CASSYDRPGRSYEQYF. DNA of the CDR3: TGTGCCAGCAGTTACGACAGGCCAGGGCGCTCCTACGAGCAGTACTTC.

V and J are TRBV29-1 and TRBJ2-7; D perhaps matches TRBD2 (5 bases). V shed 0 bases and J shed 2 bases, with 5 bases lying between them. Germline CDR1 is SQVTM and CDR2 is ANQGSEA. The CDR3 is 12 amino acids. CDR3 sequence: CSVEDSAYEQYF. In nucleotides, the CDR3 is TGCAGCGTTGAAGATAGCGCCTACGAGCAGTACTTC.

The gene calls are TRBV18 and TRBJ2-3; tentative D call: TRBD1 (6 bases). V was shortened by 2 bases and J by 1 base, with 13 bases between the two germline ends. The length of the CDR3 is 16 residues. CDR1 and CDR2 from the germline V gene are KGHSH and LQKENI. The CDR3 nucleotides read TGTGCCAGCTCACCAGAGTCGGCAGGGGGCACAGATACGCAGTATTTT. Translation gives CASSPESAGGTDTQYF. Looking up the rest from reference TRBV18 and TRBJ2-3 gives the full variable domain: NAGVMQNPRHLVRRRGQEARLRCSPMKGHSHVYWYRQLPEEGLKFMVYLQKENIIDESGMPKERFSAEFPKEGPSILRIQQVVRGDSAAYFCASSPESAGGTDTQYFGPGTRLTVL.

The chain employs TRBV4-2 and TRBJ2-3; TRBD2 matches at 10 bases. V trimming: 0 bases; J trimming: 2 bases; junction bases outside the gene matches: 2. This CDR3 has 16 amino acids. Germline CDR1 reads LGHNA; CDR2 reads YNFKEQ. The CDR3 region has the DNA TGTGCCAGCAGCCAAGAACTAGCGGGGAACACAGATACGCAGTATTTT. Translated: CASSQELAGNTDTQYF.

The J gene is TRBJ1-2, the V gene TRBV5-1, with 10 nucleotides matching TRBD1. V shed 0 bases, J shed 3 bases, and the junction held 2 bases outside the gene matches. CDR1 is SGHRS, CDR2 YFSETQ, per germline. The CDR3 is 15 amino acids. In DNA, the CDR3 is TGCGCCAGCAGCTTGGTAGGACAGGGGGACTATGGCTACACCTTC. Its translation: CASSLVGQGDYGYTF.

This clone turned up a few times. The V gene is TRBV4-1, the J gene TRBJ2-7, with 9 positions matching TRBD2. Germline loops: CDR1 MGHRA, CDR2 YSYEKL. This CDR3 is built from 16 residues. V lost 1 base and J lost 3; bases outside the gene matches: 7. DNA for the CDR3: TGCGCCAGCAGCCAAGGATTCGCGGGGGGGCGCTACGAGCAGTACTTC. Its translation is CASSQGFAGGRYEQYF.

The chain links TRBV11-2 to TRBJ1-2; TRBD1 matches at 9 bases. The junction had 4 bases not matched to a gene; V was cut back by 0 bases and J by 8 bases. This CDR3 is built from 14 residues. The germline CDR1 and CDR2 sequences are SGHAT and FQNNGV. The CDR3 DNA reads TGTGCCAGCAGCTTAGATACAGGGGGCCGGGGCTACACCTTC. This translates into CASSLDTGGRGYTF.

This chain joins TRBV5-1 and TRBJ2-7; D might be TRBD1 (6 bases). Trimming left V 5 bases short and J 2 bases short, with 17 bases between. The CDR3 covers 15 residues. Germline V gene lookup returns CDR1 SGHRS and CDR2 YFSETQ. CDR3 sequence: CASRVDGTSTYEQYF. DNA of the CDR3: TGCGCCAGCAGAGTGGACGGGACATCTACCTACGAGCAGTACTTC.

This chain joins TRBV5-1 and TRBJ1-1; D call uncertain. The CDR3 extends over 14 amino acids. V lost 0 bases, J lost 0 bases, and 6 bases lay in between. Germline CDR1 is SGHRS and CDR2 is YFSETQ. As DNA, the CDR3 is TGCGCCAGCAGCTTGGGGCCCATGAACACTGAAGCTTTCTTT. Translation gives CASSLGPMNTEAFF.

The chain recombines TRBV6-6 with TRBJ2-7; 8 bases map to TRBD1. Germline V gives CDR1 MNHNY, CDR2 SVGAGI (reference sequence). The CDR3 has 15 residues. J gave up 5 bases and V 6 bases, and 12 bases lay outside the gene matches. Here the CDR3 reads CASSPNQGAMNEQYF. The CDR3 DNA is TGTGCCAGCAGCCCTAATCAGGGGGCTATGAACGAGCAGTACTTC.

This chain uses TRBV9 with TRBJ1-3, with D possibly TRBD1 on 5 matching bases. V was clipped by 2 bases and J by 5 bases, with 14 bases between them. The CDR3 runs 15 residues. Germline CDR1 is SGDLS and CDR2 is YYNGEE. Written as DNA, the CDR3 is TGTGCCAGCAGCGTGGGGAAGGAGGGGAGAAACACCATATATTTT. This gives the protein CASSVGKEGRNTIYF.

The chain couples TRBV18 to TRBJ1-2; D call uncertain. Germline V gene sequence: CDR1 KGHSH, CDR2 LQKENI. This CDR3 contains 14 residues. V gave up 3 bases and J gave up 7 bases, with 15 bases separating them. CDR3 sequence: CASSPRENPLGYTF. The CDR3 DNA sequence: TGTGCCAGCTCACCCCGGGAAAATCCTCTTGGCTACACCTTC.